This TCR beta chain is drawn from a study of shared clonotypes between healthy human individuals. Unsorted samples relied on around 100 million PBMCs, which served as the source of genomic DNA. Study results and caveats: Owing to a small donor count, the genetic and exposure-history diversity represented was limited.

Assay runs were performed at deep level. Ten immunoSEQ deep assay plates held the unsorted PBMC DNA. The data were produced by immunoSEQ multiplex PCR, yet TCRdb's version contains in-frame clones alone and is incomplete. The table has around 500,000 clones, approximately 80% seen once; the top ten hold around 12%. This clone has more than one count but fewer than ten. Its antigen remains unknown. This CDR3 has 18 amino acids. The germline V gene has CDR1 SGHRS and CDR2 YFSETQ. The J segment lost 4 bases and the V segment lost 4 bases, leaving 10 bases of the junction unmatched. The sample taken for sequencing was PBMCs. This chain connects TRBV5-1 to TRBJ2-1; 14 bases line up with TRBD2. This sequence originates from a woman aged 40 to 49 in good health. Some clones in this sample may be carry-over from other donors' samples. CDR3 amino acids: CASSRAGLAGDLYNEQFF. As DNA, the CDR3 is TGCGCCAGCAGCCGAGCGGGACTAGCGGGAGATCTGTACAATGAGCAGTTCTTC.